Sequencing of this TCR beta chain was carried out in a study of blood T cell repertoires in COVID-19. The data were produced by immunoSEQ multiplex PCR, yet TCRdb's version contains in-frame clones alone and is incomplete. Among roughly 100,000 clones listed, roughly nine tenths were seen once. With 6 bases clipped from V and 2 bases from J, the junction kept 10 bases outside the gene matches. The CDR3 spans 15 residues. CDR1 and CDR2 from the germline V gene are WNHNN and SYGVQD (reference sequence). V and J are TRBV10-1 and TRBJ2-7; the match to TRBD2 covers 7 bases. This clonotype was obtained from a woman between 50 and 59 years old with COVID-19, enrolled during active disease. The specimen sequenced was peripheral blood. CDR3 sequence (DNA): TGCGCCAGCAGCGAAACTAGCGCTGGACCCTACGAGCAGTACTTC. Translation: CASSETSAGPYEQYF.